Listed below are T cell receptor beta chains from one sample, sequenced in a study of vaccination and CD4 T cells after COVID-19. Which antigens these TCRs recognize remains unknown. MiXCR, run by TCRdb on the PCR reads, gives a single entry per CDR3 protein. In the table there are 9,500 to 11,000 distinct CDR3 sequences, approximately 28% of which are singletons. The sample was CD4+ T cells from blood, cultured in vitro, taken after SARS-CoV-2 vaccination. The receptors originated from a human donor who had recovered from COVID-19. CDR3s include the opening cysteine and the closing phenylalanine or tryptophan.

CASSPAGRGNQPQHF	15	TRBJ1-5	TRBV6-2/TRBV6-3
CASSLYGGVETQYF	14	TRBJ2-5	TRBV28
CATSDPSKGRVDTQYF	16	TRBJ2-3	TRBV24-1
CASSLEGPTGAGNTIYF	17	TRBJ1-3	TRBV7-6
CASSLGPETQYF	12	TRBJ2-5	TRBV2
CASSLSLNALVSGYTF	16	TRBJ1-2	TRBV27
CASSPGHLQPQHF	13	TRBJ1-5	TRBV19
CASSLAGLFTGELFF	15	TRBJ2-2	TRBV7-8
CASSLDGLAGREQYF	15	TRBJ2-7	TRBV7-2
CASSFSGRAQSEQYF	15	TRBJ2-7	TRBV6-5
CSVGRGGARQPQHF	14	TRBJ1-5	TRBV20-1
CASSYVGGRRTYNEQFF	17	TRBJ2-1	TRBV6-5
CASSKKGTRGDEQYF	15	TRBJ2-7	TRBV19
CASTTGGTEAFF	12	TRBJ1-1	TRBV28
CASSFTGVGDIQYF	14	TRBJ2-4	TRBV7-9
CASSLSGLNRDNEQFF	16	TRBJ2-1	TRBV28
CASSLARAVNTEAFF	15	TRBJ1-1	TRBV7-6